The 32 T cell receptor beta chains below come from one sample, sequenced in a study of shared clonotypes between healthy human individuals. Measured with immunoSEQ multiplex PCR; TCRdb has only the in-frame clones, and not every one. The sample lists more than 500,000 clones; 85% to 95% were seen once. Only CD45RO-negative cells positively selected for CCR7 counted as naive CD8 cells, so terminally differentiated effector memory CD45RA+ cells were excluded. The specimen sequenced was naive CD8+ T cells sorted from blood. All receptors derive from a woman aged 30 to 39 in good health.

The gene calls are TRBV4-1 and TRBJ2-1; 10 nucleotides line up with TRBD2. J was trimmed by 0 bases and V by 7 bases; bases with no gene match: 9. The CDR3 loop spans 17 amino acids. Germline loops: CDR1 MGHRA, CDR2 YSYEKL. CDR3 sequence (DNA): TGCGCCAGCAAAAGGTCAGTAGCGGGAGGCTCCTACAATGAGCAGTTCTTC. It specifies CASKRSVAGGSYNEQFF.

The chain couples TRBV5-6 to TRBJ2-3, with D unclear. The CDR3 sequence is 16 residues long. Germline assignment: CDR1 SGHDT and CDR2 YYEEEE. V lost 2 bases, J lost 5 bases, and 18 bases lay in between. CDR3 region: CASSFVIPNEGDTQYF. The CDR3 coding sequence is TGTGCCAGCAGCTTCGTAATCCCCAACGAAGGAGATACGCAGTATTTT.

The chain couples TRBV19 to TRBJ1-1, with TRBD1 as a possible D gene (6 bases). CDR3 length: 14 amino acids. Germline CDR1 LNHDA, CDR2 SQIVND (reference sequence). Trimming removed 3 bases from V and 1 base from J, with 9 bases in between. CDR3 protein: CASSIRGPNTEAFF. CDR3 nucleotide sequence: TGTGCCAGTAGTATCCGGGGGCCGAACACTGAAGCTTTCTTT.

The J gene is TRBJ2-7, the V gene TRBV28; no definite D call. The CDR3 is 13 residues long. Trimming shortened V by 2 bases and J by 1 base, and 6 bases separated the two germline ends. Germline lookup yields CDR1 MDHEN and CDR2 SYDVKM. DNA of the CDR3: TGTGCCAGCAGTTTAGTTCCTTCCTACGAGCAGTACTTC. Translating it yields CASSLVPSYEQYF.

V and J are TRBV11-2 and TRBJ2-1, with TRBD2 matching over 11 bases. The germline CDR1 and CDR2 sequences are SGHAT and FQNNGV. This CDR3 comprises 15 residues. The V segment lost 5 bases and the J segment 6 bases; nucleotides outside the gene matches: 6. This chain's CDR3 is CASSQTGTSGNEQFF. CDR3 bases: TGTGCCAGCAGCCAAACCGGGACTAGCGGCAATGAGCAGTTCTTC. Full variable domain (outside the CDR3, taken from reference TRBV11-2 and TRBJ2-1): EAGVAQSPRYKIIEKRQSVAFWCNPISGHATLYWYQQILGQGPKLLIQFQNNGVVDDSQLPKDRFSAERLKGVDSTLKIQPAKLEDSAVYLCASSQTGTSGNEQFFGPGTRLTVL.

This rearrangement joins TRBV21-1 to TRBJ2-1; the table's D call, TRBD2, has no DNA check behind it. TRBV21-1 is a pseudogene locus. The CDR3 is made up of 15 amino acids. The CDR3 DNA reads TGTGCCGGAACCCTCCGGGGGAGGTCCTGGGATGAGCAGTTCTTC. Protein: CAGTLRGRSWDEQFF.

The chain couples TRBV10-3 to TRBJ2-1; D tentatively fits TRBD1 or TRBD2 (5 bases each). CDR3 length equals 13 residues. CDR1 and CDR2 (germline): ENHRY, SYGVKD. The V gene lost 4 bases and the J gene lost 10 bases, with 14 bases spanning the gap. Here the CDR3 DNA reads TGTGCCATCAGTGGCGGACCCCGGGGCGAGCAGTTCTTC. This gives the protein CAISGGPRGEQFF.

The V gene is TRBV15, the J gene TRBJ2-5; tentatively, D is TRBD1 (6 bases). CDR1 is LNHNV and CDR2 is YYDKDF in the germline V gene (reference sequence). With 1 base removed from V and 5 bases from J, the gap between germline ends came to 17 bases. This CDR3 is 16 amino acids long. CDR3 sequence: CATSRGERSGDETQYF. DNA for the CDR3: TGTGCCACCAGCAGAGGGGAGAGGTCAGGGGATGAGACCCAGTACTTC.

As to this clone: Other DNA sequences in the same sample also yield this CDR3. The chain has TRBV18 and TRBJ1-1; D ambiguous. The length of the CDR3 is 13 residues. Germline V gene data show CDR1 as KGHSH and CDR2 as LQKENI. Trimming removed 0 bases from V and 0 bases from J, with 2 bases in between. Written as DNA, the CDR3 is TGTGCCAGCTCACCACCGATGAACACTGAAGCTTTCTTT. Residues: CASSPPMNTEAFF. Filled out from reference TRBV18 and TRBJ1-1, the complete variable domain reads NAGVMQNPRHLVRRRGQEARLRCSPMKGHSHVYWYRQLPEEGLKFMVYLQKENIIDESGMPKERFSAEFPKEGPSILRIQQVVRGDSAAYFCASSPPMNTEAFFGQGTRLTVV.

The V and J genes are TRBV9 and TRBJ1-2; a weak D match, TRBD1 (6 bases). In germline, CDR1 is SGDLS, CDR2 YYNGEE. The CDR3 sequence is 15 residues long. Trimming shortened V by 0 bases and J by 3 bases, and 12 bases separated the two germline ends. This chain's CDR3 is CASSVGGGADYGYTF. The CDR3 bases are TGTGCCAGCAGCGTAGGTGGGGGCGCAGACTATGGCTACACCTTC.

The rearrangement links TRBV9 to TRBJ2-2; D perhaps matches TRBD2 (6 bases). The length of the CDR3 is 16 residues. V shed 3 bases and J shed 4 bases, with 16 bases lying between them. Per germline, CDR1 SGDLS and CDR2 YYNGEE. This chain's CDR3 is CASSARAGRGTGELFF. In nucleotides, the CDR3 is TGTGCCAGCAGCGCAAGGGCGGGAAGGGGCACCGGGGAGCTGTTTTTT.

J is TRBJ2-1 and V is TRBV27, with D possibly being TRBD1 (5 bases). The ends were cut back, 4 bases at V and 0 bases at J, with 7 bases in the middle. Germline values: CDR1 MNHEY, CDR2 SMNVEV (reference sequence). The CDR3 sequence is 14 residues long. CDR3 nucleotide sequence: TGTGCCAGCAGTTACAGGAGCTCCTACAATGAGCAGTTCTTC. Translation: CASSYRSSYNEQFF.

V gene TRBV5-1 combines with J gene TRBJ1-1; D unresolved. Germline CDR1 and CDR2: SGHRS and YFSETQ. The CDR3 extends over 13 amino acids. V lost 3 bases and J lost 7, with 13 bases in between. CDR3 in amino acids: CASSSHAAYEAFF. DNA for the CDR3: TGCGCCAGCAGCTCTCACGCCGCATATGAAGCTTTCTTT.

This clone was seen once. This sequence joins TRBV5-4 and TRBJ2-3, with 10 bases identical to TRBD2. Per the germline V gene, CDR1 is SGHNT and CDR2 is YYREEE (reference sequence). V lost 1 base to trimming and J lost 6 bases; unmatched junction nucleotides: 5. The CDR3 loop spans 15 amino acids. The CDR3 DNA follows: TGTGCCAGCAGCTTGTGGCTAGCGGGAGCGGATACGCAGTATTTT. Translated, it gives CASSLWLAGADTQYF.

The V and J genes are TRBV27 and TRBJ1-5; no firm D call. The V end was cut by 4 bases, the J end by 6 bases, with 16 bases between. CDR3 length: 15 residues. From germline, CDR1 is MNHEY and CDR2 SMNVEV (reference sequence). CDR3 loop: CASSSRTVAGQPQHF. In DNA form, the CDR3 reads TGTGCCAGCAGTTCGCGGACCGTGGCGGGTCAGCCCCAGCATTTT.

The chain uses TRBV7-8 and TRBJ2-7; 9 bases are a match to TRBD2. The ends lost 1 base at V and 7 bases at J; junction bases unmatched: 8. Germline CDR1 SGHVS, CDR2 FQNEAQ. CDR3 length: 15 residues. The CDR3 region has the DNA TGTGCCAGCAGCTTAGAGAGTAGCGGGAGTCGGGAGCAGTACTTC. It translates to CASSLESSGSREQYF.

The rearrangement links TRBV5-4 to TRBJ2-7; TRBD2 matches 7 bases. J was trimmed by 0 bases and V by 0 bases; bases with no gene match: 3. The CDR3 is made up of 15 amino acids. Germline loops: CDR1 SGHNT, CDR2 YYREEE (reference sequence). CDR3 region: CASSLELASSYEQYF. The DNA for the CDR3 is TGTGCCAGCAGCTTGGAACTAGCGTCCTCCTACGAGCAGTACTTC.

This chain connects TRBV28 to TRBJ1-5, with TRBD1 matching over 9 bases. CDR3 length equals 17 residues. After removal of 5 bases from V and 4 bases from J, the junction contained 12 bases not matched to a gene. Germline values: CDR1 MDHEN, CDR2 SYDVKM. CDR3 region: CASSLIKTGTGNQPQHF. The CDR3 coding sequence is TGTGCCAGCAGTCTAATAAAGACCGGGACAGGGAATCAGCCCCAGCATTTT.

This sequence joins TRBV27 and TRBJ2-1, with 8 positions matching TRBD2. The germline gives CDR1 MNHEY, CDR2 SMNVEV (reference sequence). V was clipped by 4 bases and J by 2 bases; unmatched bases: 7. There are 16 residues in the CDR3. The CDR3 coding sequence is TGTGCCAGCAGTTCCGAACCGGGACTAGCCTACAATGAGCAGTTCTTC. Translated, it gives CASSSEPGLAYNEQFF.

This sequence joins TRBV5-6 and TRBJ2-7, with D possibly TRBD1 on 6 matching bases. This CDR3 contains 17 residues. The V end was cut by 0 bases, the J end by 2 bases, with 18 bases between. Germline CDR1 reads SGHDT; CDR2 reads YYEEEE. The CDR3 sequence: CASSLGGGFWETYEQYF. The CDR3 region has the DNA TGTGCCAGCAGCTTGGGAGGGGGTTTCTGGGAAACCTACGAGCAGTACTTC.

The rearrangement joins TRBV11-2 to TRBJ2-1; 11 nucleotides agree with TRBD2. Trimming at V came to 6 bases and at J to 3 bases, leaving 4 bases not matched to a gene. This CDR3 is built from 15 residues. CDR1 is SGHAT, CDR2 FQNNGV, per germline. CDR3 region: CASSFSGRGYNEQFF. DNA of the CDR3: TGTGCCAGCAGTTTTAGCGGGAGGGGCTACAATGAGCAGTTCTTC.

This sequence joins TRBV5-4 and TRBJ2-7; D perhaps matches TRBD2 (7 bases). Trimming stripped 1 base from V and 3 bases from J, with 14 bases between. The CDR3 extends over 15 amino acids. In germline, CDR1 is SGHNT, CDR2 YYREEE (reference sequence). Here the CDR3 DNA reads TGTGCCAGCAGCTTGATGGGAGGGGGGTTCTACGAGCAGTACTTC. This codes for CASSLMGGGFYEQYF.

This clone was counted once. The chain employs TRBV28 and TRBJ2-2, with 10 nucleotides matching TRBD2. The V gene's germline CDR1 is MDHEN and CDR2 SYDVKM. V lost 7 bases to trimming and J lost 10 bases; unmatched junction nucleotides: 15. The CDR3 loop spans 16 amino acids. The CDR3 bases are TGTGCCAGCACCTCCCCGAGCGGACTAGCGGTCCCGGAGCTGTTTTTT. This gives the protein CASTSPSGLAVPELFF.

This clone showed up just once. The chain combines TRBV7-3 with TRBJ2-3; 7 nucleotides match TRBD2. With 3 bases clipped from V and 2 bases from J, the junction kept 2 bases outside the gene matches. CDR1 is SGHTA and CDR2 is FQGTGA in the germline V gene. CDR3 length: 14 amino acids. CDR3 residues: CASSFSGPTDTQYF. The CDR3 bases are TGTGCCAGCAGCTTTAGCGGGCCCACAGATACGCAGTATTTT. The full variable domain, its missing parts supplied by reference TRBV7-3 and TRBJ2-3, is GAGVSQTPSNKVTEKGKYVELRCDPISGHTALYWYRQSLGQGPEFLIYFQGTGAADDSGLPNDRFFAVRPEGSVSTLKIQRTERGDSAVYLCASSFSGPTDTQYFGPGTRLTVL.

The V and J genes are TRBV18 and TRBJ2-7; no definite D call. V lost 1 base and J lost 6, with 7 bases in between. The CDR3 loop spans 12 amino acids. Per germline, CDR1 KGHSH and CDR2 LQKENI. Here the CDR3 reads CASSPRSREQYF. The DNA of the CDR3 is TGTGCCAGCTCACCACGCTCTCGCGAGCAGTACTTC.

The genes are TRBV7-9 and TRBJ2-7, with no clear D. There are 13 residues in the CDR3. Trimming left V 1 base short and J 4 bases short, with 8 bases between. The germline gives CDR1 SEHNR, CDR2 FQNEAQ (reference sequence). CDR3 region: CASSLDETYEQYF. For the CDR3, the DNA is TGTGCCAGCAGCTTAGACGAAACGTACGAGCAGTACTTC.

This chain joins TRBV6-6 and TRBJ1-1, with D possibly being TRBD1 (5 bases). In germline, CDR1 is MNHNY, CDR2 SVGAGI (reference sequence). The V end lost 6 bases, the J end lost 5 bases, and 16 bases lay between the germline ends. The CDR3 contains 14 residues. This CDR3 reads CASSYDSARTEAFF. CDR3 nucleotides: TGTGCCAGCAGCTATGACAGCGCAAGGACTGAAGCTTTCTTT.

Here the CDR3 reads CASSDLAGSYNEQFF. The CDR3, as DNA: TGTGCCAGCAGCGACCTAGCGGGCTCCTACAATGAGCAGTTCTTC. The V gene is TRBV5-5, the J gene TRBJ2-1; TRBD2 aligns across 8 bases. The V and J ends lost 4 bases and 0 bases, in that order; junction bases with no gene match: 3. This CDR3 region has 15 residues. From germline, CDR1 is SGHKS and CDR2 YYEKEE (reference sequence).

The genes are TRBV27 and TRBJ1-2; D unclear. Germline V gene data show CDR1 as MNHEY and CDR2 as SMNVEV (reference sequence). This CDR3 contains 13 residues. Trimming pared 2 bases from V and 2 bases from J, leaving 6 bases between. The CDR3 region is CASSLMGNYGYTF. The CDR3 DNA reads TGTGCCAGCAGTTTAATGGGGAACTATGGCTACACCTTC.

The chain recombines TRBV11-1 with TRBJ2-7; D uncertain. CDR1 SGHAT and CDR2 FQDESV come from the germline V gene (reference sequence). The V end was cut by 3 bases, the J end by 1 base, with 4 bases between. This CDR3 region has 12 residues. CDR3 in amino acids: CASSFDSYEQYF. The CDR3 nucleotides are TGTGCCAGCAGCTTCGATTCCTACGAGCAGTACTTC.

The chain is built from TRBV6-5 and TRBJ2-7, with 9 bases matching TRBD1. V trimming: 4 bases; J trimming: 3 bases; junction bases outside the gene matches: 7. CDR1 and CDR2 from the germline V gene are MNHEY and SVGAGI. The CDR3 is made up of 15 amino acids. This CDR3 is CASSSRDRVYYEQYF. In DNA form, the CDR3 reads TGTGCCAGCAGTTCCCGGGACAGGGTTTACTACGAGCAGTACTTC.

The chain links TRBV27 to TRBJ2-7; D is unclear. V shed 3 bases and J shed 2 bases, with 11 bases lying between them. The CDR3 loop spans 14 amino acids. CDR1 and CDR2 (germline): MNHEY, SMNVEV (reference sequence). The DNA of the CDR3 is TGTGCCAGCAGTTTTGCTGGCCGAACCTACGAGCAGTACTTC. It translates to CASSFAGRTYEQYF.